These 21 T cell receptor beta chains originate from one sample sequenced in a study of cytomegalovirus exposure and HLA in healthy donors. Primers: 60 Vbeta forward and 13 Jbeta reverse. TCRdb keeps only in-frame clones here, not all; method: immunoSEQ multiplex PCR. The sample lists 110,000 or so clones, roughly 80% occurring once. The sequencing input was PBMCs. These TCRs come from a female donor in good health and CMV-seronegative.

This clone was recorded once. This sequence joins TRBV7-7 and TRBJ2-5; D is perhaps TRBD1 (6 bases). CDR3 length equals 15 residues. CDR1 and CDR2 from the germline V gene are SSHAT and FNYEAQ (reference sequence). Trimming removed 5 bases from V and 4 bases from J, with 17 bases in between. Here the CDR3 reads CASSPRGGRGETQYF. The CDR3 DNA reads as TGTGCCAGCAGCCCGAGAGGGGGTCGAGGAGAGACCCAGTACTTC.

This chain connects TRBV27 to TRBJ2-6; no definite D call. Trimming shortened V by 3 bases and J by 4 bases, and 13 bases separated the two germline ends. Germline values: CDR1 MNHEY, CDR2 SMNVEV (reference sequence). This CDR3 region has 16 residues. The CDR3 loop is CASSFLSLRGANVLTF. The CDR3 DNA reads as TGTGCCAGCAGTTTCCTCTCGTTGAGGGGGGCCAACGTCCTGACTTTC.

This clone has just one count. This chain connects TRBV5-4 to TRBJ2-3; 10 nucleotides agree with TRBD2. The ends lost 6 bases at V and 4 bases at J; junction bases unmatched: 8. This CDR3 region has 15 residues. Germline V lookup: CDR1 SGHNT, CDR2 YYREEE (reference sequence). CDR3 region: CASNSGGQSPDTQYF. DNA of the CDR3: TGTGCCAGCAATAGCGGGGGGCAATCCCCAGATACGCAGTATTTT.

The rearrangement uses TRBV14 and TRBJ1-1, with a tentative D call TRBD1 (6 bases). This CDR3 region has 13 residues. Germline-derived CDR1 and CDR2 are SGHDN and FVKESK. Deletions cut 5 bases from V and 3 bases from J, with 10 bases between. The CDR3 protein is CASSITGYTEAFF. CDR3 DNA: TGTGCCAGCAGCATAACAGGGTACACTGAAGCTTTCTTT.

The chain employs TRBV7-6 and TRBJ2-3; a possible D gene is TRBD2 (6 bases). The CDR3 totals 14 residues. V was cut by 5 bases and J by 6 bases, with 15 bases left in between. The germline V gene encodes CDR1 SGHVS and CDR2 FNYEAQ. The CDR3 loop is CASSQGLRYDTQYF. The CDR3 DNA sequence: TGTGCCAGCAGCCAGGGACTTCGCTATGATACGCAGTATTTT.

V usage is TRBV5-4 and J usage is TRBJ2-7; 9 bases match TRBD2. Trimming removed 4 bases from V and 3 bases from J; junction bases left unmatched: 5. The germline V gene encodes CDR1 SGHNT and CDR2 YYREEE (reference sequence). This CDR3 has 14 amino acids. The CDR3 loop reads CASSVSGGHYEQYF. In DNA form, the CDR3 reads TGTGCCAGCAGCGTAAGCGGGGGGCACTACGAGCAGTACTTC.

The rearrangement joins TRBV7-2 to TRBJ2-6; D may be TRBD1 (6 bases). This CDR3 is built from 14 residues. CDR1 is SGHTA, CDR2 FQGNSA, per germline. The ends were cut back, 5 bases at V and 3 bases at J, with 8 bases in the middle. CDR3 region: CASSNRVGANVLTF. In DNA form, the CDR3 reads TGTGCCAGCAGCAACAGGGTTGGGGCCAACGTCCTGACTTTC.

This chain links TRBV27 with TRBJ1-1; TRBD1 might be the D (6 bases). Germline loops: CDR1 MNHEY, CDR2 SMNVEV (reference sequence). V lost 4 bases, J lost 5 bases, and 17 bases lay in between. The CDR3 is 15 residues long. The CDR3 is CASSYSDRPRTEAFF. DNA for the CDR3: TGTGCCAGCAGTTATTCTGACAGGCCCAGGACTGAAGCTTTCTTT.

V is TRBV6-1 and J is TRBJ1-2; TRBD1 agrees at 7 bases. Germline values: CDR1 MNHNS, CDR2 SASEGT. The CDR3 sequence is 13 residues long. V gave up 6 bases and J gave up 4 bases; unmatched junction bases: 5. CDR3 sequence (DNA): TGTGCCAGCAGCCCGGGACAGATCTATGGCTACACCTTC. Its translation is CASSPGQIYGYTF.

The chain joins TRBV5-6 to TRBJ2-3; 7 bases are a match to TRBD2. Germline V gene lookup returns CDR1 SGHDT and CDR2 YYEEEE. The CDR3 totals 13 residues. Trimming took 2 bases from V and 3 from J; bases not matched to a gene: 0. The CDR3: CASSFSGTDTQYF. CDR3 nucleotide sequence: TGTGCCAGCAGCTTTAGCGGGACAGATACGCAGTATTTT.

The chain is built from TRBV10-1 and TRBJ2-7, with 11 bases lining up with TRBD2. The germline gives CDR1 WNHNN, CDR2 SYGVQD (reference sequence). The trim removed 8 bases at V and 3 bases at J, leaving 15 bases unmatched. CDR3 length: 17 amino acids. CDR3 coding DNA: TGCGCCAGCCCCCCCTACTCAAGTAGCGGGGGGGTCTACGAGCAGTACTTC. It specifies CASPPYSSSGGVYEQYF.

The V call is TRBV5-4, the J call TRBJ2-1; TRBD2 might be the D (5 bases). Germline V CDR1 and CDR2: SGHNT, YYREEE (reference sequence). This CDR3 contains 14 residues. Trimming took off 6 bases at V and 8 bases at J, with 18 bases between the two ends. CDR3 sequence (DNA): TGTGCCAGCAAGAGTTCTAGCCCTATCGATGAGCAGTTCTTC. Residues: CASKSSSPIDEQFF.

CDR3 nucleotide sequence: TGTGCCAGCAGGCTAGCGGTCAACACCGGGGAGCTGTTTTTT. Translated, it gives CASRLAVNTGELFF. This chain connects TRBV14 to TRBJ2-2; 7 bases match TRBD2. The CDR3 contains 14 residues. After removal of 6 bases from V and 2 bases from J, the junction contained 3 bases not matched to a gene. Germline V gene data show CDR1 as SGHDN and CDR2 as FVKESK.

V and J are TRBV7-9 and TRBJ2-7; possibly TRBD2 for D (6 bases). CDR1 and CDR2 from the germline V gene are SEHNR and FQNEAQ (reference sequence). This CDR3 has 15 amino acids. Trimming removed 3 bases from V and 1 base from J, with 13 bases in between. CDR3 protein: CASSFPLGGSYEQYF. CDR3 nucleotides: TGTGCCAGCAGCTTCCCGCTGGGGGGATCCTACGAGCAGTACTTC. Full variable domain (missing parts from reference TRBV7-9 and TRBJ2-7): DTGVSQNPRHKITKRGQNVTFRCDPISEHNRLYWYRQTLGQGPEFLTYFQNEAQLEKSRLLSDRFSAERPKGSFSTLEIQRTEQGDSAMYLCASSFPLGGSYEQYFGPGTRLTVT.

The chain has TRBV12-5 and TRBJ2-5, with D perhaps TRBD2 (6 bases). Trimming stripped 5 bases from V and 5 bases from J, with 15 bases between. The germline gives CDR1 LGHNT, CDR2 FRNRAP. This CDR3 comprises 14 residues. The CDR3 bases are TGTGCTAGTGGTCCGATCCGGGACTCTGAGACCCAGTACTTC. It encodes CASGPIRDSETQYF.

The V gene is TRBV19, the J gene TRBJ1-4; TRBD1 matches at 7 bases. Germline V gives CDR1 LNHDA, CDR2 SQIVND (reference sequence). The CDR3 length is 18 residues. Unmatched junction bases numbered 19, after V lost 5 bases and J lost 7 bases. CDR3 loop: CASSPRDSAIPTSEKLFF. In nucleotides, the CDR3 is TGTGCCAGTAGTCCCCGGGACAGTGCCATCCCCACGAGTGAAAAACTGTTTTTT.

CDR3 DNA sequence: TGTGCCTGGGGGCTCCTCGGGATATACAATGAGCAGTTCTTC. Amino acid sequence: CAWGLLGIYNEQFF. The rearrangement links TRBV30 to TRBJ2-1, with a possible D match to TRBD2 (5 bases). The CDR3 totals 14 residues. The ends were cut back, 5 bases at V and 4 bases at J, with 15 bases in the middle. CDR1 is GTSNPN and CDR2 is SVGIG in the germline V gene (reference sequence).

The rearrangement joins TRBV5-4 to TRBJ2-5, with 12 bases matching TRBD2. The germline CDR1 and CDR2 sequences are SGHNT and YYREEE (reference sequence). This CDR3 is built from 15 residues. V was pared by 4 bases and J by 1 base, with 2 bases of the junction left unmatched. CDR3 sequence (DNA): TGTGCCAGCAGCCTGACTAGCGGGGGCCAAGAGACCCAGTACTTC. Protein sequence: CASSLTSGGQETQYF.

V gene TRBV5-4 combines with J gene TRBJ2-1; 7 nucleotides agree with TRBD2. V shed 4 bases and J 4 bases; nucleotides not matched to a gene: 5. The germline CDR1 and CDR2 sequences are SGHNT and YYREEE (reference sequence). CDR3 length: 14 residues. The CDR3 region is CASSAPGLYNEQFF. The DNA for the CDR3 is TGTGCCAGCAGCGCACCGGGACTATACAATGAGCAGTTCTTC.

The CDR3 spells CASSYAGTQYF. CDR3 in DNA: TGTGCCAGCAGTTACGCGGGGACCCAGTACTTC. The chain is built from TRBV6-5 and TRBJ2-5, with D maybe TRBD2 (5 bases). CDR3 length: 11 amino acids. Germline CDR1 is MNHEY and CDR2 is SVGAGI. Trimming removed 2 bases from V and 7 bases from J, with 5 bases in between.

CDR3 sequence (DNA): TGTGCCAGCAGCGAGGTGTACACCGGGGAGCTGTTTTTT. Its protein is CASSEVYTGELFF. The V gene is TRBV5-4, the J gene TRBJ2-2, with D uncertain. Germline values: CDR1 SGHNT, CDR2 YYREEE (reference sequence). This CDR3 has 13 residues. Trimming cost V 4 bases and J 3 bases, with 7 bases left between them.